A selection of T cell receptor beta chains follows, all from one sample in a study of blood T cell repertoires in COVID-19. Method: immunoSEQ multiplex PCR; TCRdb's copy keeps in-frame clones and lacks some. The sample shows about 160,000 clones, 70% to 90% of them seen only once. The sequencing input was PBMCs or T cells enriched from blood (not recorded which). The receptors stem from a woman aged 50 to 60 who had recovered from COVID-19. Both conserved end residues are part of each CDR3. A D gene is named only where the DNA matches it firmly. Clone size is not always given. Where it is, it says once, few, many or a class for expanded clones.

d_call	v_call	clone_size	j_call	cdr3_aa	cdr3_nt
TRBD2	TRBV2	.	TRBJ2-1	CASRGGGAHEQFF	TGTGCCAGCAGGGGGGGAGGGGCCCATGAGCAGTTCTTC
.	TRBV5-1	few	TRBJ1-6	CASSLGADGSSPLHF	TGCGCCAGCAGCTTGGGGGCAGATGGCAGTTCACCCCTCCACTTT
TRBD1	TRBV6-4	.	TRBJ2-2	CASRSGTGYTGELFF	TGTGCCAGCAGGAGCGGGACAGGGTACACCGGGGAGCTGTTTTTT
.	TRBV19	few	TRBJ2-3	CASSRDFSTDTQYF	TGTGCCAGTAGTAGGGACTTTAGCACAGATACGCAGTATTTT
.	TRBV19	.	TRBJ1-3	CASSIIDSGNTIYF	TGTGCCAGTAGTATTATAGACTCTGGAAACACCATATATTTT
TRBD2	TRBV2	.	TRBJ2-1	CASSDPLAGGEQFF	TGTGCCAGCAGTGATCCCCTAGCGGGCGGAGAGCAGTTCTTC
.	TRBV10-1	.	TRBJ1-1	CASSGESFF	TGCGCCAGCAGTGGTGAGTCTTTCTTT
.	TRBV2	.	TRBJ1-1	CASKVGGLVTEAFF	TGTGCCAGCAAAGTAGGAGGACTCGTCACTGAAGCTTTCTTT
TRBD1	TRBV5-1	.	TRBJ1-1	CATSPGGPFVFF	TGCGCCACCTCCCCAGGGGGCCCGTTCGTCTTCTTT
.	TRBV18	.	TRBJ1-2	CASSPGGNYGYTF	TGTGCCAGCTCACCAGGCGGGAACTATGGCTACACCTTC
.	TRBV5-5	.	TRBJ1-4	CASSLTGATNEKLFF	TGTGCCAGCAGCTTGACCGGGGCAACTAATGAAAAACTGTTTTTT
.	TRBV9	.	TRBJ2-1	CASAGANLHEQFF	TGTGCCAGCGCGGGGGCTAACCTCCATGAGCAGTTCTTC
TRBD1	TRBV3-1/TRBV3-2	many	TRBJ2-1	CASRMGTGWSNEQFF	TGTGCCAGCAGGATGGGGACAGGGTGGTCCAATGAGCAGTTCTTC
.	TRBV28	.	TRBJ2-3	CASSLSPQGSSTDTQYF	TGTGCCAGCAGTTTATCCCCCCAGGGCTCTAGCACAGATACGCAGTATTTT
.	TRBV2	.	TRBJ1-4	CASSFRGTNEKLFF	TGTGCCAGCAGTTTTAGGGGAACTAATGAAAAACTGTTTTTT
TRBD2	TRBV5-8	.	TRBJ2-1	CASSLRGGGQRNEQFF	TGTGCCAGCAGCTTGAGAGGCGGGGGGCAGCGGAATGAGCAGTTCTTC
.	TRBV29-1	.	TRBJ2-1	CSVAPRDNEQFF	TGCAGCGTAGCCCCCAGGGACAATGAGCAGTTCTTC
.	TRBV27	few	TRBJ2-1	CASSPRDNIGNEQFF	TGTGCCAGCAGTCCCCGGGACAACATCGGGAATGAGCAGTTCTTC
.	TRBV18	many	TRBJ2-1	CASSPAWEDHEQFF	TGTGCCAGCTCCCCAGCATGGGAGGACCATGAGCAGTTCTTC
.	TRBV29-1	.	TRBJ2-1	CSVDFAGGNNEQFF	TGCAGCGTTGATTTTGCAGGGGGGAACAATGAGCAGTTCTTC
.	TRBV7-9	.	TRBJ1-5	CASSFGSGTINQPQHF	TGTGCCAGCAGCTTTGGTTCCGGGACAATAAATCAGCCCCAGCATTTT
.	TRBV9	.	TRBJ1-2	CASSVVTGGYGYTF	TGTGCCAGCAGCGTAGTGACGGGGGGCTATGGCTACACCTTC
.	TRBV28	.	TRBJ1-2	CASSLTGYGYTF	TGTGCCAGCAGTTTAACAGGTTACGGCTACACCTTC
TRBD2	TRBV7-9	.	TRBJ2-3	CASPAGVPPDTQYF	TGTGCCAGCCCCGCGGGGGTCCCCCCGGATACGCAGTATTTT
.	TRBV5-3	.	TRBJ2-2	CARSLRCRTRPNTGELFF	TGTGCCAGAAGCTTGCGTTGTCGAACACGCCCGAACACCGGGGAGCTGTTTTTT
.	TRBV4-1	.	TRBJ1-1	CASSLALNTEAFF	TGCGCCAGCAGCCTCGCCCTAAACACTGAAGCTTTCTTT
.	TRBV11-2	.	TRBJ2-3	CASSQKDTQYF	TGTGCCAGCAGCCAGAAAGATACGCAGTATTTT
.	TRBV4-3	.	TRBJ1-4	CASSPGARFSTNEKLFF	TGCGCCAGCAGCCCTGGGGCCAGGTTCTCAACTAATGAAAAACTGTTTTTT
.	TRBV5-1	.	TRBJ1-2	CASSPTGSGYTF	TGCGCCAGCAGCCCCACAGGGAGTGGCTACACCTTC